Sequencing of this T cell receptor (beta chain) was carried out in a study of blood T cell repertoires in COVID-19. At the level of the study: COVID-19 samples from acute and convalescent phases originated in the United States, Italy and Spain. Sample material is recorded as cDNA or gDNA derived from T cells, B-cell-depleted T cells, or PBMCs.

The authors' processing: Amplification of reference gene primers provided the estimated nucleated cell counts. Sequencing used immunoSEQ multiplex PCR; TCRdb keeps in-frame clones, though not all of them. Clone size and the V and J calls come from that table; the DNA yielded D and trimming. Counted here are about 210,000 clones, roughly 86% occurring once; the ten biggest clones make up around 7.3%. The table lists this clone with a count of one. This receptor was obtained from a woman in her 50s with active or convalescent COVID-19. Sequenced material: peripheral blood.

The CDR3 bases are TGTGCCAGCAGTCACGGACGAACAGGGTTGGTCTCTGAAGCTTTCTTT. Its translation is CASSHGRTGLVSEAFF. The chain carries TRBV6-6 and TRBJ1-1, with D perhaps TRBD1 (6 bases). Between the trimmed V and J ends, which lost 5 bases and 6 bases, there was a span of 22 bases. Germline loops: CDR1 MNHNY, CDR2 SVGAGI (reference sequence). There are 16 residues in the CDR3.